These 26 T cell receptor beta chains were all obtained from the same sample, sequenced in a study of Tregs in tolerant kidney transplant recipients. Profiling relied on immunoSEQ multiplex PCR, and the TCRdb table lists in-frame clones only, not all of them. The table lists just under 65,000 clones, more than 95% of them singletons. Sample: Tregs from blood, taken before the transplant. The receptors shown here come from a human donor who received a combined kidney and bone marrow transplant.

The chain couples TRBV5-4 to TRBJ1-2, with TRBD1 as a possible D gene (5 bases). The V end lost 0 bases, the J end lost 2 bases, and 5 bases lay between the germline ends. Germline V gene lookup returns CDR1 SGHNT and CDR2 YYREEE (reference sequence). The CDR3 has 13 amino acids. The CDR3 nucleotides read TGTGCCAGCAGCTTGGACAGGAACTATGGCTACACCTTC. It specifies CASSLDRNYGYTF.

This chain connects TRBV4-1 to TRBJ2-3; D not certain. This CDR3 has 15 residues. Germline assignment: CDR1 MGHRA and CDR2 YSYEKL. V lost 0 bases to trimming and J lost 3 bases, with 10 bases between them. The CDR3 DNA sequence: TGCGCCAGCAGCCAAGATGTGGTTAGTACAGATACGCAGTATTTT. It is translated as CASSQDVVSTDTQYF.

The chain recombines TRBV15 with TRBJ1-2; 8 bases line up with TRBD1. Germline V gene sequence: CDR1 LNHNV, CDR2 YYDKDF (reference sequence). V shed 0 bases, J shed 8 bases, and the junction held 8 bases outside the gene matches. This CDR3 spans 15 amino acids. The CDR3 sequence is CATSRELQGARGYTF. CDR3 DNA sequence: TGTGCCACCAGCAGAGAGTTGCAGGGGGCGCGAGGCTACACCTTC.

This chain uses TRBV10-3 with TRBJ2-3; 10 positions match TRBD1. This CDR3 is built from 13 residues. V lost 10 bases to trimming and J lost 4 bases; unmatched junction nucleotides: 5. The germline CDR1 and CDR2 sequences are ENHRY and SYGVKD. As DNA, the CDR3 is TGTGCCAACTCCGGGACAGGGGCAGATACGCAGTATTTT. Its translation is CANSGTGADTQYF.

The chain joins TRBV5-8 to TRBJ2-1, with a weak D call TRBD1 (5 bases). With 5 bases removed from V and 6 bases from J, the gap between germline ends came to 24 bases. The CDR3 extends over 17 amino acids. The V gene's germline CDR1 is SGHTS and CDR2 YDEGEE. CDR3: CASRAPSGQGKGNEQFF. For the CDR3, the DNA is TGTGCCAGCAGGGCGCCTTCCGGTCAGGGTAAGGGCAATGAGCAGTTCTTC.

J is TRBJ2-3 and V is TRBV9; unclear D gene. The CDR3 sequence is 12 residues long. V was pared by 3 bases and J by 0 bases, with 2 bases between. The germline V gene encodes CDR1 SGDLS and CDR2 YYNGEE. The DNA of the CDR3 is TGTGCCAGCAGCGCTAGCACAGATACGCAGTATTTT. This translates into CASSASTDTQYF.

The V gene is TRBV11-3, the J gene TRBJ1-2, with 9 bases matching TRBD1. This CDR3 comprises 17 residues. CDR1 SGHNT and CDR2 YENEEA come from the germline V gene. The V segment lost 5 bases and the J segment 3 bases; nucleotides outside the gene matches: 13. The CDR3 bases are TGTGCCAGCAGCCCCGGGGGACAGGGCCACAGGGACTATGGCTACACCTTC. Translating gives CASSPGGQGHRDYGYTF.

The genes are TRBV7-2 and TRBJ2-7, with 10 positions matching TRBD2. Germline V gives CDR1 SGHTA, CDR2 FQGNSA. The CDR3 is 17 residues long. The junction had 11 bases not matched to a gene; V was cut back by 2 bases and J by 4 bases. The CDR3 DNA reads TGTGCCAGCAGCTTATTCCTAGCGGGGGCCAGCAGATACGAGCAGTACTTC. It specifies CASSLFLAGASRYEQYF.

V usage is TRBV19 and J usage is TRBJ1-1; perhaps TRBD1 as D (5 bases). Trimming stripped 6 bases from V and 1 base from J, with 9 bases between. The germline CDR1 and CDR2 sequences are LNHDA and SQIVND (reference sequence). This CDR3 contains 13 residues. CDR3 in amino acids: CASREGANTEAFF. The CDR3 DNA reads TGTGCCAGTAGGGAAGGGGCGAACACTGAAGCTTTCTTT.

The rearrangement links TRBV7-2 to TRBJ2-5, with 7 bases lining up with TRBD2. Germline V gene data show CDR1 as SGHTA and CDR2 as FQGNSA. V lost 0 bases, J lost 2 bases, and 6 bases stayed unmatched. CDR3 size: 16 residues. DNA of the CDR3: TGTGCCAGCAGCTTAGCGTCCGGGGGAGGGCAAGAGACCCAGTACTTC. As protein: CASSLASGGGQETQYF.

The CDR3 DNA follows: TGCGCCAGCAGCTTGGGTGTAGGGACAGGGGACTATGGCTACACCTTC. Its protein product is CASSLGVGTGDYGYTF. The J gene is TRBJ1-2, the V gene TRBV5-1, with 10 bases identical to TRBD1. The CDR3 length is 16 residues. With V trimmed by 0 bases and J by 3 bases, 5 bases remained unmatched. From germline, CDR1 is SGHRS and CDR2 YFSETQ.

V is TRBV28 and J is TRBJ2-1; D ambiguous. Looked up from germline, CDR1 is MDHEN and CDR2 is SYDVKM. The CDR3 covers 17 residues. Trimming took off 6 bases at V and 4 bases at J, with 22 bases between the two ends. The CDR3 DNA is TGTGCCAGCAGCCCGCTCAGCGTAGGAAGATATTACAATGAGCAGTTCTTC. Amino acids: CASSPLSVGRYYNEQFF.

The chain has TRBV5-1 and TRBJ2-7, with TRBD1 matching 8 bases. The V gene end was trimmed by 4 bases and the J gene end by 4 bases; junction bases not matched to a gene: 4. CDR1 and CDR2 from the germline V gene are SGHRS and YFSETQ. The CDR3 loop spans 13 amino acids. The CDR3 DNA reads as TGCGCCAGCAGCCACCGACAGGGGTACGAGCAGTACTTC. As protein: CASSHRQGYEQYF.

This chain connects TRBV18 to TRBJ2-5, with 12 bases identical to TRBD2. Looked up from germline, CDR1 is KGHSH and CDR2 is LQKENI. After removal of 3 bases from V and 4 bases from J, the junction contained 9 bases not matched to a gene. This CDR3 is 17 amino acids long. CDR3 in DNA: TGTGCCAGCTCACCTACTAGCGGGGGGATCCCCCGAGAGACCCAGTACTTC. This codes for CASSPTSGGIPRETQYF.

This clone was recorded a few times. V usage is TRBV28 and J usage is TRBJ2-3; D is perhaps TRBD2 (5 bases). The CDR3 totals 15 residues. CDR1 is MDHEN, CDR2 SYDVKM, per germline. The V gene lost 5 bases and the J gene lost 6 bases, with 18 bases spanning the gap. The CDR3 is CASSRTVRRGDTQYF. The CDR3 region has the DNA TGTGCCAGCAGTCGCACAGTAAGAAGAGGGGATACGCAGTATTTT.

The rearrangement links TRBV5-4 to TRBJ2-3; D is perhaps TRBD2 (6 bases). The V end was cut by 0 bases, the J end by 8 bases, with 10 bases between. CDR3 size: 13 residues. Germline V gene sequence: CDR1 SGHNT, CDR2 YYREEE (reference sequence). CDR3: CASSLDRESTQYF. The CDR3 DNA reads as TGTGCCAGCAGCTTGGACCGGGAGTCTACGCAGTATTTT.

V is TRBV19 and J is TRBJ2-3, with D uncertain. CDR1 is LNHDA, CDR2 SQIVND, per germline (reference sequence). This CDR3 spans 15 amino acids. V was trimmed by 5 bases and J by 1 base, leaving 13 bases between them. DNA for the CDR3: TGTGCCAGTAGTTTGGCGGCCTGGCGCACAGATACGCAGTATTTT. It yields the protein CASSLAAWRTDTQYF.

This chain uses TRBV4-1 with TRBJ1-3; unclear D gene. Per germline, CDR1 MGHRA and CDR2 YSYEKL. The germline V and J ends were trimmed by 1 base and 4 bases, with 17 bases remaining between them. This CDR3 has 17 residues. CDR3 in DNA: TGCGCCAGCAGCCAAGGCCCTGCGAAGAACAGCGGAAACACCATATATTTT. Amino acid sequence: CASSQGPAKNSGNTIYF.

The chain links TRBV28 to TRBJ1-4; possible D gene TRBD1, 5 bases. The CDR3 spans 17 residues. CDR1 MDHEN and CDR2 SYDVKM come from the germline V gene. V dropped 4 bases and J dropped 3 bases, with 18 bases sitting between them. As DNA, the CDR3 is TGTGCCAGCAGTTCGGCGTGGCAGGGTGTACCTAATGAAAAACTGTTTTTT. Its protein product is CASSSAWQGVPNEKLFF.

Here the CDR3 reads CASERELRETQYF. The DNA for the CDR3 is TGTGCCAGCGAGCGGGAGTTGCGAGAGACCCAGTACTTC. This chain connects TRBV28 to TRBJ2-5; 8 nucleotides line up with TRBD2. The germline CDR1 and CDR2 sequences are MDHEN and SYDVKM. The V gene end was trimmed by 8 bases and the J gene end by 4 bases; junction bases not matched to a gene: 6. This CDR3 is 13 amino acids long.

This clone was seen only once. The chain uses TRBV10-3 and TRBJ2-2; TRBD2 aligns across 7 bases. Losses at the gene ends were 7 bases for V and 7 bases for J; bases not matched to a gene: 6. This CDR3 contains 13 residues. Per the germline V gene, CDR1 is ENHRY and CDR2 is SYGVKD. CDR3 coding DNA: TGTGCCATCACCGACACGGGGGGCGGGGAGCTGTTTTTT. It encodes CAITDTGGGELFF.

This chain connects TRBV27 to TRBJ2-7; D may be TRBD2 (5 bases). The CDR3 has 13 residues. CDR1 and CDR2 (germline): MNHEY, SMNVEV (reference sequence). V gave up 5 bases and J gave up 0 bases, with 8 bases separating them. CDR3 DNA sequence: TGTGCCAGCAGTCGGGGAGACTCCTACGAGCAGTACTTC. Protein: CASSRGDSYEQYF.

The rearrangement links TRBV6-1 to TRBJ2-3; D is uncertain. Per germline, CDR1 MNHNS and CDR2 SASEGT. V shed 10 bases and J shed 2 bases, with 13 bases lying between them. The CDR3 extends over 13 amino acids. CDR3 residues: CANLTLSTDTQYF. CDR3 nucleotides: TGTGCCAATTTGACACTCTCCACAGATACGCAGTATTTT.

J is TRBJ2-1 and V is TRBV5-1, with TRBD2 matching over 10 bases. Germline CDR1 and CDR2: SGHRS and YFSETQ. J lost 4 bases, V lost 2 bases, and 3 bases had no gene match. The CDR3 totals 15 residues. The CDR3 nucleotides are TGCGCCAGCAGCTTAGGACTAGCGGTATACAATGAGCAGTTCTTC. This sequence encodes CASSLGLAVYNEQFF.

The chain employs TRBV11-2 and TRBJ2-3; tentative D call: TRBD1 (5 bases). The CDR3 has 14 residues. Trimming removed 5 bases from V and 6 bases from J, with 15 bases in between. CDR1 and CDR2 from the germline V gene are SGHAT and FQNNGV. CDR3 protein: CASSILQAGDTQYF. The CDR3 region has the DNA TGTGCCAGCAGCATCCTACAAGCAGGGGATACGCAGTATTTT.

The V gene is TRBV5-6, the J gene TRBJ2-7; D remains unclear. Germline-derived CDR1 and CDR2 are SGHDT and YYEEEE. Trimming removed 3 bases at V and 3 bases at J, with 7 bases between. The CDR3 extends over 12 amino acids. CDR3 protein: CASSSDFYEQYF. CDR3 nucleotide sequence: TGTGCCAGCAGCTCCGACTTCTACGAGCAGTACTTC. Filled out from reference TRBV5-6 and TRBJ2-7, the complete variable domain reads DAGVTQSPTHLIKTRGQQVTLRCSPKSGHDTVSWYQQALGQGPQFIFQYYEEEERQRGNFPDRFSGHQFPNYSSELNVNALLLGDSALYLCASSSDFYEQYFGPGTRLTVT.